Sequencing of this T cell receptor (beta chain) was carried out in a study of blood T cell repertoires in COVID-19. The overall study: Samples of COVID-19 (acute and convalescent) were obtained from the United States, Italy and Spain. The analysed material was cDNA or gDNA that came from T cells, B-cell-depleted T cells, or PBMCs.

In the original processing: Reference gene primer amplification yielded estimated nucleated cell counts. Using immunoSEQ multiplex PCR, the repertoire was profiled, and TCRdb retains in-frame clones only, with some absent. That table supplies the V and J calls and clone size; D and trimming were determined from the DNA. The table includes about 100,000 clones, about 80% detected once. Germline V gene sequence: CDR1 GTSNPN, CDR2 SVGIG (reference sequence). V lost 0 bases, J lost 3 bases, and 6 bases lay in between. The CDR3 is made up of 13 amino acids. Sequencing used peripheral blood. The J gene is TRBJ1-3, the V gene TRBV30, with a weak D call TRBD1 (6 bases). This TCR was recovered from a woman aged 70-85 years with acute or convalescent COVID-19. The CDR3 spells CAWSVQGGNTIYF. The CDR3 nucleotides are TGTGCCTGGAGTGTACAGGGTGGAAACACCATATATTTT.